Each of the 22 T cell receptor beta chains below was sequenced from the same sample in a study of T cell repertoires in cytomegalovirus infection. TCRdb redid the calling of the reads with MiXCR, one entry per CDR3 protein. The profile covers approximately 1,000,000 distinct CDR3 sequences, with 25% to 40% appearing a single time and roughly 13% taken by the ten largest. These receptors have no identified antigens. Specimen: cultured CD8+ T cells from PBMCs, collected from culture after CMV antigen stimulation. All receptors derive from a human donor in good health (CMV status not recorded). Some clones in this sample may be carry-over from other donors' samples.

V gene TRBV3-1 combines with J gene TRBJ2-1; 11 bases align to TRBD1. The germline V gene has CDR1 LGHDT and CDR2 YNNKEL (reference sequence). J lost 6 bases, V lost 2 bases, and 6 bases had no gene match. This CDR3 has 16 amino acids. In nucleotides, the CDR3 is TGTGCCAGCAGCCAAACAGGACAGGGGGCTATCAATGAGCAGTTCTTC. Amino acid sequence: CASSQTGQGAINEQFF.

The V gene is TRBV7-4, the J gene TRBJ2-5; no definite D call. Between the trimmed V and J ends, which lost 10 bases and 4 bases, there was a span of 10 bases. Germline V gene sequence: CDR1 SGHVT, CDR2 SQSDAQ. This CDR3 has 11 residues. CDR3 nucleotides: TGTGCCACCCTACAGCGAGAGACCCAGTACTTC. Residues: CATLQRETQYF.

This clonotype was found many times. The rearrangement links TRBV7-9 to TRBJ1-6, with TRBD1 identical over 9 bases. V gave up 5 bases and J gave up 8 bases; unmatched junction bases: 7. There are 15 residues in the CDR3. Germline CDR1 SEHNR, CDR2 FQNEAQ (reference sequence). The DNA of the CDR3 is TGTGCCAGCAGCCCTCTACAGGGGGCGGATTCACCCCTCCACTTT. Residues: CASSPLQGADSPLHF. Supplemented by reference TRBV7-9 and TRBJ1-6, the full variable domain reads DTGVSQNPRHKITKRGQNVTFRCDPISEHNRLYWYRQTLGQGPEFLTYFQNEAQLEKSRLLSDRFSAERPKGSFSTLEIQRTEQGDSAMYLCASSPLQGADSPLHFGNGTRLTVT.

This clonotype was seen a few times. The J gene is TRBJ1-1, the V gene TRBV27; D possibly corresponds to TRBD1 (6 bases). The CDR3 loop spans 15 amino acids. The germline gives CDR1 MNHEY, CDR2 SMNVEV (reference sequence). The V gene lost 4 bases and the J gene lost 0 bases, with 12 bases spanning the gap. For the CDR3, the DNA is TGTGCCAGCAGTTATACCGGGACACTGAACACTGAAGCTTTCTTT. Translation: CASSYTGTLNTEAFF.

The CDR3 region has the DNA TGCAGCGTAGCAGGGGGCGCAGACGATGAGCAGTTCTTC. Protein: CSVAGGADDEQFF. The chain is built from TRBV29-1 and TRBJ2-1; the match to TRBD1 covers 8 bases. The trim removed 6 bases at V and 8 bases at J, leaving 9 bases unmatched. The CDR3 is 13 residues long. Germline V gene data show CDR1 as SQVTM and CDR2 as ANQGSEA.

The chain joins TRBV7-8 to TRBJ2-5, with 8 positions matching TRBD1. The germline CDR1 and CDR2 sequences are SGHVS and FQNEAQ. This CDR3 is 18 amino acids long. V dropped 5 bases and J dropped 5; count of bases not matched to a gene: 19. CDR3 nucleotide sequence: TGTGCCAGCAGCCCCCCCTTTCGCAGGGGGCGGCTGGGGGAGACCCAGTACTTC. This encodes CASSPPFRRGRLGETQYF.

V usage is TRBV6-1 and J usage is TRBJ1-4; unclear D gene. V lost 2 bases, J lost 5 bases, and 9 bases lay in between. CDR3 length: 14 amino acids. Germline values: CDR1 MNHNS, CDR2 SASEGT. CDR3 sequence: CASSERTRNEKLFF. As DNA, the CDR3 is TGTGCCAGCAGTGAAAGGACTAGGAATGAAAAACTGTTTTTT.

At least ten counts were recorded for this clonotype. V usage is TRBV7-2 and J usage is TRBJ1-2, with D possibly TRBD1 on 6 matching bases. The CDR3 extends over 16 amino acids. Germline V gives CDR1 SGHTA, CDR2 FQGNSA. The V gene lost 5 bases and the J gene lost 4 bases, with 20 bases spanning the gap. For the CDR3, the DNA is TGTGCCAGCAGCCCCCCCGATACAGGGCGGGGCTATGGCTACACCTTC. The encoded protein is CASSPPDTGRGYGYTF.

The V and J genes are TRBV28 and TRBJ2-7; 7 nucleotides agree with TRBD1. V was pared by 5 bases and J by 5 bases, with 24 bases of the junction left unmatched. Germline CDR1 and CDR2: MDHEN and SYDVKM. The length of the CDR3 is 19 residues. Written as DNA, the CDR3 is TGTGCCAGCAGTACAAATATTCTCTCGGACAGGCCGAGAGTTAACGAGCAGTACGTC. It translates to CASSTNILSDRPRVNEQYV.

This clonotype came up a few times. The chain has TRBV27 and TRBJ1-1, with D unresolved. The germline V gene encodes CDR1 MNHEY and CDR2 SMNVEV (reference sequence). The CDR3 loop spans 14 amino acids. The V gene lost 6 bases and the J gene lost 1 base, with 12 bases spanning the gap. In nucleotides, the CDR3 is TGTGCCAGCAGCCAGAATCGGGGGAACACTGAAGCTTTCTTT. This gives the protein CASSQNRGNTEAFF.

The J gene is TRBJ2-2, the V gene TRBV27; 13 nucleotides agree with TRBD2. V was clipped by 4 bases and J by 7 bases; unmatched bases: 3. The CDR3 has 15 amino acids. Germline assignment: CDR1 MNHEY and CDR2 SMNVEV (reference sequence). The CDR3 coding sequence is TGTGCCAGCAGTTCGACTAGCGGGGGGCTCGGGGAGCTGTTTTTT. This encodes CASSSTSGGLGELFF.

The rearrangement joins TRBV7-2 to TRBJ1-5, with D perhaps matching TRBD1 (5 bases). The CDR3 is made up of 15 amino acids. The germline V gene has CDR1 SGHTA and CDR2 FQGNSA. The V gene lost 0 bases and the J gene lost 2 bases, with 8 bases spanning the gap. The CDR3 sequence is CASSLAGAGNQPQHF. The CDR3 DNA follows: TGTGCCAGCAGCTTAGCCGGGGCGGGCAATCAGCCCCAGCATTTT.

The sample holds a few counts of this clonotype. The V and J genes are TRBV10-3 and TRBJ1-5; 7 nucleotides match TRBD1. CDR3 length: 14 residues. V lost 8 bases to trimming and J lost 3 bases; unmatched junction nucleotides: 7. Germline V CDR1 and CDR2: ENHRY, SYGVKD. The CDR3 bases are TGTGCCATCGGCGAGACAGGGTTCAATCAGCCCCAGCATTTT. Its translation: CAIGETGFNQPQHF.

This clonotype was seen more than once but under ten times. The CDR3 loop reads CASSFRDRGLGDTQYF. The CDR3 DNA is TGTGCCAGCAGTTTCCGGGACAGGGGCCTCGGGGATACGCAGTATTTT. This chain joins TRBV12-3 or TRBV12-4 and TRBJ2-3; TRBD1 agrees at 10 bases. This CDR3 has 16 amino acids. V lost 3 bases to trimming and J lost 6 bases; unmatched junction nucleotides: 9.

This clonotype occurred a few times. This chain connects TRBV27 to TRBJ1-5; D ambiguous. CDR3 length: 16 amino acids. Germline CDR1 and CDR2: MNHEY and SMNVEV (reference sequence). The V end lost 0 bases, the J end lost 2 bases, and 11 bases lay between the germline ends. Written as DNA, the CDR3 is TGTGCCAGCAGTTTATCGATTGTACTCGGCAATCAGCCCCAGCATTTT. As protein: CASSLSIVLGNQPQHF.

The V gene is TRBV3-1, the J gene TRBJ2-7, with 9 bases that match TRBD1. V lost 5 bases and J lost 6; bases outside the gene matches: 5. Per germline, CDR1 LGHDT and CDR2 YNNKEL (reference sequence). CDR3 length equals 13 residues. This chain's CDR3 is CASSAGTGTEQYV. The CDR3 coding sequence is TGTGCCAGCAGCGCCGGGACAGGGACCGAGCAGTACGTC.

V gene TRBV23-1 combines with J gene TRBJ1-5; D unclear. TRBV23-1 is known as an ORF, though its function is uncertain. Trimming shortened V by 7 bases and J by 4 bases, and 14 bases separated the two germline ends. The CDR3 extends over 14 amino acids. The CDR3 nucleotides read TGCGCCAGCACCCTTGAGGCAGCGAATCAGCCCCAGCATTTT. Its translation: CASTLEAANQPQHF.

The V gene is TRBV27, the J gene TRBJ1-5; D gene ambiguous. Trimming pared 3 bases from V and 0 bases from J, leaving 9 bases between. The CDR3 is made up of 15 amino acids. Per the germline V gene, CDR1 is MNHEY and CDR2 is SMNVEV (reference sequence). CDR3 DNA sequence: TGTGCCAGCAGTTTCCTCCCTTATAGCAATCAGCCCCAGCATTTT. Translating it yields CASSFLPYSNQPQHF.

The chain is built from TRBV19 and TRBJ2-5; 8 nucleotides agree with TRBD1. The CDR3 covers 15 residues. Unmatched junction bases numbered 9, after V lost 5 bases and J lost 4 bases. Germline CDR1 reads LNHDA; CDR2 reads SQIVND (reference sequence). CDR3 in DNA: TGTGCCAGTAGTTCCGCCGGACAGGGATCAGAGACCCAGTACTTC. This translates into CASSSAGQGSETQYF.

V and J are TRBV12-3 or TRBV12-4 and TRBJ1-1; tentative D call: TRBD1 (6 bases). V lost 0 bases to trimming and J lost 7 bases, with 12 bases between them. The CDR3 loop spans 14 amino acids. Here the CDR3 DNA reads TGTGCCAGCAGTTTAGCCCTGAAGGGGGGTGAAGCTTTCTTT. It yields the protein CASSLALKGGEAFF.

This clonotype appeared a single time. The V and J genes are TRBV7-3 and TRBJ2-5; D gene uncertain. Germline lookup yields CDR1 SGHTA and CDR2 FQGTGA. The CDR3 has 15 residues. V was cut by 6 bases and J by 4 bases, with 18 bases left in between. The CDR3 spells CASRLQGSRGETQYF. The CDR3 nucleotides are TGTGCCAGCAGGCTACAAGGTTCCCGCGGAGAGACCCAGTACTTC.

V and J are TRBV19 and TRBJ1-5; D is possibly TRBD1 (6 bases). The CDR3 consists of 15 residues. Germline CDR1 reads LNHDA; CDR2 reads SQIVND (reference sequence). The V gene lost 2 bases and the J gene lost 3 bases, with 11 bases spanning the gap. Here the CDR3 reads CASSINTGPNQPQHF. The CDR3 DNA is TGTGCCAGTAGTATAAATACAGGGCCCAATCAGCCCCAGCATTTT.